The text below deals with one T cell receptor beta chain. Its antigen remains unidentified. The input lacks base qualities; no much larger clone sits a single base away. The data derive from a study of lymphopenia after photon versus proton radiotherapy (dated by TCRdb to the late 2010s). Some background on the complete study: The immunological effects of photon versus proton radiation therapy were compared in patients with gastrointestinal tumors who developed high-grade lymphopenia. A cohort of around 21 patients with gastrointestinal tumors who received either photon or proton therapy and subsequently developed lymphopenia was included. The goal of the study was to describe how the two radiation modalities differ in their effects on the immune system. Broader findings and caveats from the paper: Across the cohort, among patients who died, a greater drop in TCR diversity after the nadir was inversely correlated with overall survival time. Proton-treated patients stayed relatively stable during treatment, while photon-treated patients lost naive T cells and TCR diversity and gained effector/memory populations. The authors looked at the survival association only in patients who died, and they framed better survival with proton therapy as a possibility rather than a demonstrated result. Once the lymphocyte count had reached its nadir, the repertoires of photon-treated patients showed oligoclonal expansion, particularly of CD8+ Temra cells, and this expansion drove the decline in diversity.

The library came from the immunoSEQ multiplex PCR assay. Alongside multiparametric flow cytometry, deep sequencing of rearranged TCR beta loci was used to profile the T cell repertoires. Held by TCRdb, this immuneACCESS table contains in-frame sequences only and omits some clones. Under half of the omission traces to an unresolved V gene where checked; the cause of the rest is unknown. The sample yields roughly 61,000 clones; 87% were counted once. The ten largest account for roughly 12% of the sample. The CDR3, cysteine through phenylalanine, is 13 amino acids long. Only the CDR3 portion is preserved as DNA: 39 bases, with reading frame beginning at the first base. V is cut by 2 bases and J by 3 bases, and the space between the germline ends is 7 bases. From the germline V gene, CDR1 is SGHDN and CDR2 is FVKESK.

The sequence is built from TRBV14 and TRBJ2-5, with no confidently assigned D gene. The sample in question was peripheral blood, obtained from a patient treated with proton-based radiotherapy. This receptor was taken from a man at least 80 years old with esophageal cancer. The DNA reads as follows: TGTGCCAGCAGCCAATTGGTAAAAGAGACCCAGTACTTC. This codes for CASSQLVKETQYF. The full variable domain, completed from the reference TRBV14 and TRBJ2-5 proteins outside the CDR3, reads EAGVTQFPSHSVIEKGQTVTLRCDPISGHDNLYWYRRVMGKEIKFLLHFVKESKQDESGMPNNRFLAERTGGTYSTLKVQPAELEDSGVYFCASSQLVKETQYFGPGTRLLVL.